A selection of T cell receptor beta chains follows, all from one sample in a study of T cells in Graves' hyperthyroidism and ophthalmopathy. TCRdb re-called the multiplex PCR reads through MiXCR, storing one row per CDR3 protein. Of fewer than 650,000 distinct CDR3 sequences in the sample, roughly 14% were seen once. Sequencing input: blood. Receptors originate from a woman aged 40 to 50 with Graves' ophthalmopathy. The CDR3 runs from the conserved cysteine through the conserved F or W. The order of the fields is D gene, CDR3 length, V gene, clone size, J gene, CDR3 DNA, CDR3 protein. The D gene is left open where the match is weak. A clone size is listed for some rows: how often the clone was seen (once, few, many), or a class if it is expanded.

D gene: TRBD1; CDR3 length: 15; V gene: TRBV7-9; clone size: -; J gene: TRBJ2-7; CDR3 DNA: TGTGCCAGCAGCTTAGCCCCGACAGGGTCGGGGGAGCAGTACTTC; CDR3 protein: CASSLAPTGSGEQYF
D gene: -; CDR3 length: 12; V gene: TRBV9; clone size: -; J gene: TRBJ2-2; CDR3 DNA: TGTGCCAGCCAAGGCGGGGCCGGGGAGCTGTTTTTT; CDR3 protein: CASQGGAGELFF
D gene: -; CDR3 length: 12; V gene: TRBV20-1; clone size: many; J gene: TRBJ1-5; CDR3 DNA: TGCAGTGCTGCGGGCCTCAATCAGCCCCAGCATTTT; CDR3 protein: CSAAGLNQPQHF
D gene: -; CDR3 length: 16; V gene: TRBV3-1; clone size: many; J gene: TRBJ1-1; CDR3 DNA: TGTGCCAGCAGCCAAGATATCGTTCCGGGTGGCACTGAAGCTTTCTTT; CDR3 protein: CASSQDIVPGGTEAFF
D gene: TRBD2; CDR3 length: 22; V gene: TRBV6-2/TRBV6-3; clone size: few; J gene: TRBJ2-7; CDR3 DNA: TGTGCCAGCAGTTCCCCGAAAGGGCCGGAAAACAGCGGGAGGGCCGATACCGACGAGCAGTACTTC; CDR3 protein: CASSSPKGPENSGRADTDEQYF
D gene: -; CDR3 length: 16; V gene: TRBV28; clone size: few; J gene: TRBJ2-7; CDR3 DNA: TGTGCCAGCAGTTTATGGAGTCTTGAAGGGAGCATGGAGCAGTACTTC; CDR3 protein: CASSLWSLEGSMEQYF
D gene: -; CDR3 length: 16; V gene: TRBV5-1; clone size: many; J gene: TRBJ2-2; CDR3 DNA: TGCGCCAGCAGCTTGCGGAGCGGGTCGGACACCGGGGAGCTGTTTTTT; CDR3 protein: CASSLRSGSDTGELFF
D gene: -; CDR3 length: 13; V gene: TRBV2; clone size: many; J gene: TRBJ2-2; CDR3 DNA: TGTGCCACCGAGAGAGCTAACACCGGGGAGCTGTTTTTT; CDR3 protein: CATERANTGELFF
D gene: TRBD2; CDR3 length: 13; V gene: TRBV7-3; clone size: many; J gene: TRBJ2-1; CDR3 DNA: TGTGCCAGCAGCTTAATCCGGGAGGGAGAGCAGTTCTTC; CDR3 protein: CASSLIREGEQFF
D gene: TRBD1; CDR3 length: 13; V gene: TRBV7-2; clone size: many; J gene: TRBJ1-2; CDR3 DNA: TGTGCCAGCAGCACCTCCCAGGGGGATGGCTACACCTTC; CDR3 protein: CASSTSQGDGYTF
D gene: -; CDR3 length: 15; V gene: TRBV27; clone size: many; J gene: TRBJ2-7; CDR3 DNA: TGTGCCAGCAGTCGGGCCAGCGGGCCTTCCTACGAGCAGTACTTC; CDR3 protein: CASSRASGPSYEQYF
D gene: -; CDR3 length: 16; V gene: TRBV6-5; clone size: many; J gene: TRBJ2-2; CDR3 DNA: TGTGCCAGCAGTTACGGTAGCGGCACGAACACCGGGGAGCTGTTTTTT; CDR3 protein: CASSYGSGTNTGELFF
D gene: TRBD2; CDR3 length: 15; V gene: TRBV2; clone size: many; J gene: TRBJ2-7; CDR3 DNA: TGTGCCAGCACCGTAGCGGGAGGGCCTTCCTACGAGCAGTACTTC; CDR3 protein: CASTVAGGPSYEQYF
D gene: -; CDR3 length: 13; V gene: TRBV6-1; clone size: many; J gene: TRBJ1-1; CDR3 DNA: TGTGCCAGCAGTGAATTAACATACACTGAAGCTTTCTTT; CDR3 protein: CASSELTYTEAFF
D gene: -; CDR3 length: 15; V gene: TRBV19; clone size: few; J gene: TRBJ1-2; CDR3 DNA: TGTGCCAGTAGGGGCCCGGGCTGGGTAAACTATGGCTACACCTTC; CDR3 protein: CASRGPGWVNYGYTF
D gene: -; CDR3 length: 15; V gene: TRBV11-2; clone size: many; J gene: TRBJ2-2; CDR3 DNA: TGTGCCAGCAGCTTAGTTCGGCAGTACACCGGGGAGCTGTTTTTT; CDR3 protein: CASSLVRQYTGELFF
D gene: TRBD1; CDR3 length: 18; V gene: TRBV27; clone size: many; J gene: TRBJ2-7; CDR3 DNA: TGTGCCAGCAGTTTCCAGGGGACAGGGGGTCTCTCCTTGTACGAGCAGTACTTC; CDR3 protein: CASSFQGTGGLSLYEQYF
D gene: -; CDR3 length: 16; V gene: TRBV30; clone size: few; J gene: TRBJ2-2; CDR3 DNA: TGTGCCTGGGACCCCGCTCTAGGGAGCACCACCGGGGAGCTGTTTTTT; CDR3 protein: CAWDPALGSTTGELFF
D gene: TRBD1; CDR3 length: 13; V gene: TRBV7-2; clone size: many; J gene: TRBJ1-2; CDR3 DNA: TGTGCCAGCAGCTTAGACAGGGGGCATGGCTACACCTTC; CDR3 protein: CASSLDRGHGYTF
D gene: -; CDR3 length: 16; V gene: TRBV15; clone size: many; J gene: TRBJ2-7; CDR3 DNA: TGTGCCACCAGCACACCAAGAGGGGAAACCATGTTCAAGCGGTACTTC; CDR3 protein: CATSTPRGETMFKRYF
D gene: TRBD2; CDR3 length: 14; V gene: TRBV28; clone size: many; J gene: TRBJ2-7; CDR3 DNA: TGTGCCAGCAGTTCAGGACTAGCGGGATTCGAGCAGTACTTC; CDR3 protein: CASSSGLAGFEQYF